These 3 T cell receptor beta chains share one sample of origin, sequenced in a study of T cells in Graves' hyperthyroidism and ophthalmopathy. Amplified regions were TCR beta CDR3 sequences from RNA transcripts. When the TCR CDR3 underwent first-round RT-PCR, the HTBI primer set was used. Via MiXCR, TCRdb re-called the multiplex PCR reads, giving one row per CDR3 protein. The table shows around 300,000 distinct CDR3 sequences, with approximately 15% occurring only once. Source material: blood. Receptor source: a woman younger than 45 with Graves' hyperthyroidism.

This clonotype has only a few counts. The chain has TRBV20-1 and TRBJ2-7; D remains ambiguous. The CDR3 extends over 14 amino acids. Trimming pared 5 bases from V and 1 base from J, leaving 15 bases between. Germline lookup yields CDR1 DFQATT and CDR2 SNEGSKA (reference sequence). The CDR3 DNA sequence: TGCAGTGCTCCCGCCCTGGACGAATCCTACGAGCAGTACTTC. Its protein is CSAPALDESYEQYF.

This clonotype was observed at least ten times. The chain uses TRBV20-1 and TRBJ2-3; 7 bases fit TRBD2. Germline CDR1 and CDR2: DFQATT and SNEGSKA (reference sequence). With V trimmed by 0 bases and J by 6 bases, 18 bases remained unmatched. This CDR3 region has 18 residues. The CDR3 DNA is TGCAGTGCTAGAGATAAGGCTAGCGGAAGCCCGGGCCCCGATACGCAGTATTTT. The encoded protein is CSARDKASGSPGPDTQYF.

This clonotype has at least ten counts. The chain has TRBV27 and TRBJ2-2; D not certain. Germline CDR1 reads MNHEY; CDR2 reads SMNVEV (reference sequence). V dropped 7 bases and J dropped 2 bases, with 11 bases sitting between them. The CDR3 runs 14 residues. This CDR3 reads CASTRTVNTGELFF. The CDR3 DNA reads TGTGCCAGCACCCGGACGGTCAACACCGGGGAGCTGTTTTTT.